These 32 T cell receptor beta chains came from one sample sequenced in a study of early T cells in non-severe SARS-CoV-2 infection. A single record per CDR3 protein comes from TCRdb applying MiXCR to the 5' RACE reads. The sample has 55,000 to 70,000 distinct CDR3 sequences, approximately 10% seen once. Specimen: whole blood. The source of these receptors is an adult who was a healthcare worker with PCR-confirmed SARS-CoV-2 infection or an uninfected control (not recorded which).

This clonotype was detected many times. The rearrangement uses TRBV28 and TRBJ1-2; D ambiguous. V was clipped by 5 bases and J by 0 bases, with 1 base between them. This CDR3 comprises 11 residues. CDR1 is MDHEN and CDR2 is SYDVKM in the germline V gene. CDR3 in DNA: TGTGCCAGCAGTCCTAACTATGGCTACACCTTC. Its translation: CASSPNYGYTF.

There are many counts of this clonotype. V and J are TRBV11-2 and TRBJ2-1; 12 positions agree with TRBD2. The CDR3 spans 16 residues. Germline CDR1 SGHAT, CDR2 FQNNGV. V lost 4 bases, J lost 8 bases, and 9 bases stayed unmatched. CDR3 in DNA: TGTGCCAGCAGCTCCCTAGCGGGAGGGCCGCTCTATGAGCAGTTCTTC. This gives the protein CASSSLAGGPLYEQFF.

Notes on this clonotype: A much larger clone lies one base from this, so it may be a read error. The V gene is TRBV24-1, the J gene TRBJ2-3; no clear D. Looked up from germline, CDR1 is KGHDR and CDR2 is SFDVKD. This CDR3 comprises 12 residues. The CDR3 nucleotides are TGTACCTCCAAGGGTTCCACAGATACGCAGTATTTT. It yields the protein CTSKGSTDTQYF.

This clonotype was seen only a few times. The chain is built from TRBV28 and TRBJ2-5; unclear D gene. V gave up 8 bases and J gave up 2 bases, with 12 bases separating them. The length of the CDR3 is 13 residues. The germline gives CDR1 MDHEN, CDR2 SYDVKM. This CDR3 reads CASGQAGQETQYF. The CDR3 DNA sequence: TGTGCCAGCGGCCAAGCTGGGCAAGAGACCCAGTACTTC.

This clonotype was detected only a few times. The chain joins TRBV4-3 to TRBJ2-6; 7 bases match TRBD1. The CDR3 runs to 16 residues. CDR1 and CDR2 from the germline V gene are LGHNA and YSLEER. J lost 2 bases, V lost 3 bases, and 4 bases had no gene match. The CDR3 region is CASSHYTGAGANVLTF. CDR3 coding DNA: TGCGCCAGCAGCCATTACACAGGGGCTGGGGCCAACGTCCTGACTTTC.

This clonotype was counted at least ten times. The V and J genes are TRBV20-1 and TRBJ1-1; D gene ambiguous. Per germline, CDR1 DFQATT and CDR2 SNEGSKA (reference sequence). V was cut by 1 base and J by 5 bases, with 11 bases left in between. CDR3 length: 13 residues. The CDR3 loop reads CSARGVVWTEAFF. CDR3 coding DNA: TGCAGTGCTAGAGGTGTGGTTTGGACTGAAGCTTTCTTT.

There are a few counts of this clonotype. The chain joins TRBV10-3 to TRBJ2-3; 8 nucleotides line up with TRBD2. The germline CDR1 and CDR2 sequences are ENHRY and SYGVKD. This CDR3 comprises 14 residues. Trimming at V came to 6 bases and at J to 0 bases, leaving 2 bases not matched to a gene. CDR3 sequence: CAIRGLGSTDTQYF. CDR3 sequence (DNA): TGTGCCATCAGGGGACTAGGGAGCACAGATACGCAGTATTTT.

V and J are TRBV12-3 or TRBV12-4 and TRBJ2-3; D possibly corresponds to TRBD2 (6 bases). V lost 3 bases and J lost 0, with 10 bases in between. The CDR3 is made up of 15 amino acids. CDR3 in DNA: TGTGCCAGCAGTTTCTGGCGGGGAAGCACAGATACGCAGTATTTT. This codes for CASSFWRGSTDTQYF.

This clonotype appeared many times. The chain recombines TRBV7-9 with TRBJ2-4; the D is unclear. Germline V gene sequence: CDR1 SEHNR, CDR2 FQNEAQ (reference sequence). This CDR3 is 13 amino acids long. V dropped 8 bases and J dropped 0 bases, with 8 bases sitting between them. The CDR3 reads CASGFGAKNIQYF. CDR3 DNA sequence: TGTGCCAGCGGTTTCGGAGCCAAAAACATTCAGTACTTC. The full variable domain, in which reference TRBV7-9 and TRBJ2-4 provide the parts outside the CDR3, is DTGVSQNPRHKITKRGQNVTFRCDPISEHNRLYWYRQTLGQGPEFLTYFQNEAQLEKSRLLSDRFSAERPKGSFSTLEIQRTEQGDSAMYLCASGFGAKNIQYFGAGTRLSVL.

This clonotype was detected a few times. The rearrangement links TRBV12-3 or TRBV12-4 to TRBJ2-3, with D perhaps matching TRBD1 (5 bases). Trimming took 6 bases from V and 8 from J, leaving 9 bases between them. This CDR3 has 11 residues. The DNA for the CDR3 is TGTGCCAGCAGGGGGCTATCTACGCAGTATTTT. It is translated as CASRGLSTQYF.

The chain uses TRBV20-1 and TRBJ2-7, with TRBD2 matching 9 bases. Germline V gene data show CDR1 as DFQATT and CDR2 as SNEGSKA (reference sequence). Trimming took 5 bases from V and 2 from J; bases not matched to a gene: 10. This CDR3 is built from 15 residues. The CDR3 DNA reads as TGCAGTGCTTCCGGCCTGACTAGCGGCCCCTACGAGCAGTACTTC. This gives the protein CSASGLTSGPYEQYF.

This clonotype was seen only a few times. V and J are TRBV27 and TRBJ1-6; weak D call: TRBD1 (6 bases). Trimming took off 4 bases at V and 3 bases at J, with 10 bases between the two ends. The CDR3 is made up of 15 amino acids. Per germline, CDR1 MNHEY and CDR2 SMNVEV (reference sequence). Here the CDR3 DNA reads TGTGCCAGCAGTTCCACACAGGGCTATAATTCACCCCTCCACTTT. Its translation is CASSSTQGYNSPLHF.

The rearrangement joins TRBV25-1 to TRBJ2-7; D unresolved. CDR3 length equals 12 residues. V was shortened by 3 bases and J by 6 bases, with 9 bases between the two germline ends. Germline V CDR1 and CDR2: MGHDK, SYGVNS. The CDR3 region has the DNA TGTGCCAGCAGTGATCATCGGACCGAGCAGTACTTC. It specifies CASSDHRTEQYF.

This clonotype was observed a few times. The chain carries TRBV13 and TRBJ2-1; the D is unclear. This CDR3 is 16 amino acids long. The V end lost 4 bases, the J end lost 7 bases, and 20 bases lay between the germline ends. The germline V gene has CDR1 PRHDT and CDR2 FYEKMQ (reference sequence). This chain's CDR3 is CASSSGTKIPPNEQFF. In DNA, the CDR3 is TGTGCCAGCAGCTCGGGTACTAAAATTCCACCTAATGAGCAGTTCTTC. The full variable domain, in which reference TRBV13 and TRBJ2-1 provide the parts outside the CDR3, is AAGVIQSPRHLIKEKRETATLKCYPIPRHDTVYWYQQGPGQDPQFLISFYEKMQSDKGSIPDRFSAQQFSDYHSELNMSSLELGDSALYFCASSSGTKIPPNEQFFGPGTRLTVL.

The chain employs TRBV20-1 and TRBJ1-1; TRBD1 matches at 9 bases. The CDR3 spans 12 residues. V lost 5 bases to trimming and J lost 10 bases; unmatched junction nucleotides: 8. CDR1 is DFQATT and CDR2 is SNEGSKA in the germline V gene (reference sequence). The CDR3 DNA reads TGCAGTGCTTCGAGACAGGGGGTAGTAGCTTTCTTT. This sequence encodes CSASRQGVVAFF.

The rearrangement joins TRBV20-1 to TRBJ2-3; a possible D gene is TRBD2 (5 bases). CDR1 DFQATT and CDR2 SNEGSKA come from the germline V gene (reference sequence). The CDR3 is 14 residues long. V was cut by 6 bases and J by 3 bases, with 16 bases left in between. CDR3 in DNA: TGCAGTGCCCCGAGGCTAGCCGCTACAGATACGCAGTATTTT. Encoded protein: CSAPRLAATDTQYF.

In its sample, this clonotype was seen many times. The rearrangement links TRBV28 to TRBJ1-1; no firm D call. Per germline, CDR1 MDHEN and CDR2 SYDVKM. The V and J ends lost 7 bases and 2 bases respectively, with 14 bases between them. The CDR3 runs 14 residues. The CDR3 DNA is TGTGCCAGCACCTTCGGACGGCCCAACACTGAAGCTTTCTTT. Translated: CASTFGRPNTEAFF.

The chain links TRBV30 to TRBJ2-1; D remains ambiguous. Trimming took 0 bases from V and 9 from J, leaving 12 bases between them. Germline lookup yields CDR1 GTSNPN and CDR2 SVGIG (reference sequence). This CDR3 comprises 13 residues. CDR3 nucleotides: TGTGCCTGGAGTGTACGCGCTCCCGCTGAGCAGTTCTTC. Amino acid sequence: CAWSVRAPAEQFF. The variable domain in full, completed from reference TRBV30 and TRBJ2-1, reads SQTIHQWPATLVQPVGSPLSLECTVEGTSNPNLYWYRQAAGRGLQLLFYSVGIGQISSEVPQNLSASRPQDRQFILSSKKLLLSDSGFYLCAWSVRAPAEQFFGPGTRLTVL.

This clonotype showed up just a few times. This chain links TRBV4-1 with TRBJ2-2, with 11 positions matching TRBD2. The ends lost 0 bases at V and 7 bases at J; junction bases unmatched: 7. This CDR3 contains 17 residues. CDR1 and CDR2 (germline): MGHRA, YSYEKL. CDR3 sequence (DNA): TGCGCCAGCAGCCAAGAGGCTAGCGGGAGGCCGGACGGGGAGCTGTTTTTT. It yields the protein CASSQEASGRPDGELFF.

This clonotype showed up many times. The CDR3 nucleotides read TGCGCCAGCAGCTCTGCGGGAGGGCCTTTCTACGAGCAGTACTTC. This encodes CASSSAGGPFYEQYF. The chain links TRBV5-1 to TRBJ2-7; TRBD2 aligns across 9 bases. This CDR3 spans 15 amino acids. Germline CDR1 and CDR2: SGHRS and YFSETQ. The V and J ends lost 3 bases and 3 bases, in that order; junction bases with no gene match: 7. Variable domain in full (rest from reference TRBV5-1 and TRBJ2-7): KAGVTQTPRYLIKTRGQQVTLSCSPISGHRSVSWYQQTPGQGLQFLFEYFSETQRNKGNFPGRFSGRQFSNSRSEMNVSTLELGDSALYLCASSSAGGPFYEQYFGPGTRLTVT.

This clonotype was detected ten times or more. The CDR3 here is CASSGPTDTQYF. DNA for the CDR3: TGTGCCAGCAGTGGCCCTACAGATACGCAGTATTTT. The chain uses TRBV9 and TRBJ2-3; D is ambiguous. V was shortened by 5 bases and J by 3 bases, with 7 bases between the two germline ends. There are 12 residues in the CDR3. The germline V gene encodes CDR1 SGDLS and CDR2 YYNGEE.

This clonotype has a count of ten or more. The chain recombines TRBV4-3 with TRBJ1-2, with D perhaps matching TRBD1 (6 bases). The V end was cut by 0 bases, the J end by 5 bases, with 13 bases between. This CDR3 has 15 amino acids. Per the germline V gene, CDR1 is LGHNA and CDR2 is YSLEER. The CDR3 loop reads CASSQDQDSDYGYTF. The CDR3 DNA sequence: TGCGCCAGCAGCCAAGATCAGGACAGCGATTATGGCTACACCTTC.

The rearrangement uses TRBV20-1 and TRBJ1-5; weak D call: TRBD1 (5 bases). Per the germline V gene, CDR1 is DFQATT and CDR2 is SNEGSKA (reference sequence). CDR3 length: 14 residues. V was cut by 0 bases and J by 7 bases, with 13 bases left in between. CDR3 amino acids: CSARDIQGYQPQHF. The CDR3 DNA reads TGCAGTGCTAGAGATATCCAGGGCTACCAGCCCCAGCATTTT.

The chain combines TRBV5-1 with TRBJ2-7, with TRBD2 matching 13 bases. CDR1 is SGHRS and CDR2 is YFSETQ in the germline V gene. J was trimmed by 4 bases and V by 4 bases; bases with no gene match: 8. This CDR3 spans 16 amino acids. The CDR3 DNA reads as TGCGCCAGCAGCGGAGGACCGGGACTAGCGGGATACGAGCAGTACTTC. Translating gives CASSGGPGLAGYEQYF.

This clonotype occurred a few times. The CDR3 DNA is TGCGCCAGCAGCCAAGAGGCGATTTCGGGGGAAAAACTGTTTTTT. It encodes CASSQEAISGEKLFF. The chain couples TRBV4-1 to TRBJ1-4; D uncertain. Trimming pared 0 bases from V and 8 bases from J, leaving 13 bases between. CDR3 size: 15 residues. Germline-derived CDR1 and CDR2 are MGHRA and YSYEKL.

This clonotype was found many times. The CDR3 loop reads CASSSLAGVGDTQYF. The DNA for the CDR3 is TGTGCCAGCAGTTCCCTTGCGGGAGTTGGAGATACGCAGTATTTT. The V gene is TRBV28, the J gene TRBJ2-3; 7 bases are shared with TRBD2. Germline values: CDR1 MDHEN, CDR2 SYDVKM. The CDR3 spans 15 residues. V lost 4 bases and J lost 5; bases outside the gene matches: 9.

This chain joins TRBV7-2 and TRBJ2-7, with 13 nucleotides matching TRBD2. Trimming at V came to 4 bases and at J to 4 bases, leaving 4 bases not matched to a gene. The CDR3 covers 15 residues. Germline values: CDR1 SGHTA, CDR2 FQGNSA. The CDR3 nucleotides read TGTGCCAGCAGCTCCCGGACTAGCGGGAGTTACGAGCAGTACTTC. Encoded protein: CASSSRTSGSYEQYF.

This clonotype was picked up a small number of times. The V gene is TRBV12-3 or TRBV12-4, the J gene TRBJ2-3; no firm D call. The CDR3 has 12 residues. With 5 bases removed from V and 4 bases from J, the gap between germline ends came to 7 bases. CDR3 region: CASSPMADTQYF. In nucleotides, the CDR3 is TGTGCCAGCAGTCCCATGGCAGATACGCAGTATTTT.

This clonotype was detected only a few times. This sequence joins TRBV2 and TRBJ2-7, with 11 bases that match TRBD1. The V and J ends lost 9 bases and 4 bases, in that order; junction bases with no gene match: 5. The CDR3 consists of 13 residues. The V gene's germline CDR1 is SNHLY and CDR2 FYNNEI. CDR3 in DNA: TGTGCCAGATCTGGACAGGGGGCATACGAGCAGTACTTC. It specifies CARSGQGAYEQYF.

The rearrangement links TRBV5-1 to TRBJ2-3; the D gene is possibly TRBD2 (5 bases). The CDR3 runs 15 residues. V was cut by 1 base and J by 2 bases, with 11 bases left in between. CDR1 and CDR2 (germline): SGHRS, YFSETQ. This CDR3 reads CASSLKTINTDTQYF. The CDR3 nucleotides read TGCGCCAGCAGCTTGAAGACTATTAACACAGATACGCAGTATTTT.

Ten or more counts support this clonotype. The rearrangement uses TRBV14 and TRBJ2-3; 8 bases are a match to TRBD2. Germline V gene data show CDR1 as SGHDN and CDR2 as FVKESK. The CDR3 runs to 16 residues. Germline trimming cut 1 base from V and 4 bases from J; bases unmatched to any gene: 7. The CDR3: CASSQGGGLAADTQYF. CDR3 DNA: TGTGCCAGCAGCCAAGGAGGCGGACTAGCTGCAGATACGCAGTATTTT.

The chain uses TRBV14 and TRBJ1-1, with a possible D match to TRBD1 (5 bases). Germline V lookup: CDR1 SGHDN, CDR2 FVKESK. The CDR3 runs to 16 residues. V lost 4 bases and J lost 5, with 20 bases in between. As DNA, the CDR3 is TGTGCCAGCAGCCCAGGGATTGGCATACAAGGAACTGAAGCTTTCTTT. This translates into CASSPGIGIQGTEAFF.